The T cell receptor beta chain described here comes from a study of cytomegalovirus exposure and HLA in healthy donors. Whole-study findings and limits: The authors listed approximately 160 TCR beta chains as cytomegalovirus-associated.

60 Vbeta and 13 Jbeta primers were used in PCR. Profiling relied on immunoSEQ multiplex PCR, and the TCRdb table lists in-frame clones only, not all of them. The sample lists approximately 160,000 clones, about 71% seen once, with approximately 1.5% in the top ten. The CDR3 extends over 16 amino acids. Germline assignment: CDR1 SGHVS and CDR2 FQNEAQ. The J segment lost 2 bases and the V segment lost 2 bases, leaving 8 bases of the junction unmatched. This clone was detected only a few times. Its antigen is not known. The chain carries TRBV7-8 and TRBJ2-5, with TRBD1 identical over 7 bases. This receptor was identified in a man aged 50 to 60 in good health and CMV-seronegative. The sample taken for sequencing was PBMCs. CDR3 DNA: TGTGCCAGCAGCTTACGCCGGGACAGTCATCAAGAGACCCAGTACTTC. The encoded protein is CASSLRRDSHQETQYF.